This T cell receptor beta chain was obtained from a study of CD8 T cells in Susac syndrome. Both CD4+ and CD8+ T cells were negatively isolated, and TEMRA cells underwent FACS enrichment. Random hexamers were used to reverse transcribe an amount of roughly 0.5 to 1 ug RNA. Using its own MiXCR run on the immunoSEQ multiplex PCR reads, TCRdb lists one record per CDR3 protein. The data show about 300,000 distinct CDR3 sequences, 92% seen once. This TCR was sampled from a human donor with multiple sclerosis. Sequencing was performed on CD4+ T cells from PBMCs.

The CDR3 region is CSAGDARRQQYF. CDR3 coding DNA: TGCAGTGCTGGTGACGCAAGGAGGCAGCAGTACTTC. This chain uses TRBV20-1 with TRBJ2-7; D may be TRBD2 (5 bases). This CDR3 is built from 12 residues. V lost 5 bases, J lost 8 bases, and 16 bases lay in between. Germline assignment: CDR1 DFQATT and CDR2 SNEGSKA (reference sequence).